This T cell receptor (beta chain) was recorded in a study of blood T cell repertoires in COVID-19. Study information: Samples taken during acute and convalescent COVID-19 were collected in the United States, Italy and Spain. From T cells, B-cell-depleted T cells, or PBMCs came the material, which was cDNA or gDNA.

A word on this clone: One end of the junction varies from germline; a read error may be responsible.

From germline, CDR1 is SSHAT and CDR2 FNYEAQ (reference sequence). The CDR3 is 15 residues long. Authors' processing steps: It was from reference gene primer amplification that nucleated cell counts were estimated. Profiled with immunoSEQ multiplex PCR; TCRdb holds only in-frame clones, not every one. The DNA gave D and trimming, while V, J and clone size come from that table. This table has about 150,000 clones, about 86% appearing once. The rearrangement joins TRBV7-7 to TRBJ2-5; D might be TRBD2 (5 bases). The sequence was collected from a man in his fifties or sixties with active or convalescent COVID-19. What was sequenced was peripheral blood. CDR3 coding DNA: TGTGCTAGCAGCTTAGCGTCTCGCGGCGAAGAGACCCAGTACTTC. It codes for CASSLASRGEETQYF.